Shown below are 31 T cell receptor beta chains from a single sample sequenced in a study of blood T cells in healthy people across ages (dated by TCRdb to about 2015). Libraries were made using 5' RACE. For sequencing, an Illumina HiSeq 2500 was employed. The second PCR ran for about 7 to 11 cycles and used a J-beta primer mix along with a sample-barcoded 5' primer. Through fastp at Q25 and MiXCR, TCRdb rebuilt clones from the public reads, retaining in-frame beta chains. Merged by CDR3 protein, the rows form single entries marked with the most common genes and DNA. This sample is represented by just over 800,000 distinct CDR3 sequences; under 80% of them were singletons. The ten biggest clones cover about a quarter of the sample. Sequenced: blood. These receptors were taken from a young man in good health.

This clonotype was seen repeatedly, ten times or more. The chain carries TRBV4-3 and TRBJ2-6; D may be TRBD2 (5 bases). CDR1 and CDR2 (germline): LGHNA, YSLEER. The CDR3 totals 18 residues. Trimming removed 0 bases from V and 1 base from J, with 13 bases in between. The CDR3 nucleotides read TGCGCCAGCAGCCAAGATAAAAGTAGGAGGTCTGGGGCCAACGTCCTGACTTTC. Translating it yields CASSQDKSRRSGANVLTF.

CDR3 sequence (DNA): TGCAGCGTTGAAGTAACCGGGTATGAGCAGTTCTTC. The encoded protein is CSVEVTGYEQFF. V and J are TRBV29-1 and TRBJ2-1, with D unclear. Germline-derived CDR1 and CDR2 are SQVTM and ANQGSEA. The CDR3 sequence is 12 residues long. Trimming took off 1 base at V and 8 bases at J, with 9 bases between the two ends.

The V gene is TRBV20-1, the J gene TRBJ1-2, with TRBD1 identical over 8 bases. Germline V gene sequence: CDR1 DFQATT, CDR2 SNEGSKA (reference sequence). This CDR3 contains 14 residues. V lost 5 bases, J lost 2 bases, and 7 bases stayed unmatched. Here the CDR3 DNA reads TGCAGTGCTGAACGGACAGGGCGAAACTATGGCTACACCTTC. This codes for CSAERTGRNYGYTF.

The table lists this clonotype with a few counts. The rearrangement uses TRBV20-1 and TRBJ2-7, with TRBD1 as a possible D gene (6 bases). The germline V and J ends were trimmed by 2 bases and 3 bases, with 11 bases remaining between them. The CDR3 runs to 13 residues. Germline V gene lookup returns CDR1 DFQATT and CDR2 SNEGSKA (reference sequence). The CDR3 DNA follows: TGCAGTGCTAGAATACAGGGAAGCTACGAGCAGTACTTC. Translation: CSARIQGSYEQYF.

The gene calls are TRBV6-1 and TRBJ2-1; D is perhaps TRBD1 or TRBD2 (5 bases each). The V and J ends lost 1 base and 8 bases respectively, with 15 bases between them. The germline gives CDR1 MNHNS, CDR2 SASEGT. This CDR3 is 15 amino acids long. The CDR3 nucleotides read TGTGCCAGCAGTGAAGATGGAGGCCAGGGCGATGAGCAGTTCTTC. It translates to CASSEDGGQGDEQFF.

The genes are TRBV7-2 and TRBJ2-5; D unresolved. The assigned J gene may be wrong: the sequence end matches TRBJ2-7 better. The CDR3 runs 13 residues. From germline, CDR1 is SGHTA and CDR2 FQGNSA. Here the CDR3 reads CASSPASLYEQYF. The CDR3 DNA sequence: TGTGCCAGCAGCCCCGCATCCCTCTACGAGCAGTACTTC.

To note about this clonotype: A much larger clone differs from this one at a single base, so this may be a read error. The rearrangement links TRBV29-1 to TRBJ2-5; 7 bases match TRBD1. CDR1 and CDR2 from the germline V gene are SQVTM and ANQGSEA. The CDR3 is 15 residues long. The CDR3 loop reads CSVKDPGDSQETQYF. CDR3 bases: TGCAGCGTTAAAGATCCCGGGGACAGCCAAGAGACCCAGTACTTC.

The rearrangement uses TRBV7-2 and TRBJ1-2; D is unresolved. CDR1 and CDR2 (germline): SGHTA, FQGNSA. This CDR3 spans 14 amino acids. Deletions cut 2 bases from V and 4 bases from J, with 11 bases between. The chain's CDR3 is CASSLLEVGYGYTF. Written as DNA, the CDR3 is TGTGCCAGCAGCTTACTAGAAGTCGGCTATGGCTACACCTTC.

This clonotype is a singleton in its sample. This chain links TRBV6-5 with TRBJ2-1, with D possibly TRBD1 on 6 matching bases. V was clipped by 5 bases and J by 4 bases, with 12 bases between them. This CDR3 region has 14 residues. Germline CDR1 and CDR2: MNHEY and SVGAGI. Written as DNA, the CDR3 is TGTGCCAGCAGTACTCCGGGACAATACAATGAGCAGTTCTTC. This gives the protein CASSTPGQYNEQFF.

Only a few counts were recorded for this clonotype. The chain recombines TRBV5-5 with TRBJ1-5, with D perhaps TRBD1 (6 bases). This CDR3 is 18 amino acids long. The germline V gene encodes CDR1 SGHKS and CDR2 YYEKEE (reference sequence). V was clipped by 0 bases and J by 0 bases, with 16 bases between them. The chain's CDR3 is CASSLAGGGGGSNQPQHF. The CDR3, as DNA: TGTGCCAGCAGCTTGGCCGGAGGAGGGGGAGGTAGCAATCAGCCCCAGCATTTT.

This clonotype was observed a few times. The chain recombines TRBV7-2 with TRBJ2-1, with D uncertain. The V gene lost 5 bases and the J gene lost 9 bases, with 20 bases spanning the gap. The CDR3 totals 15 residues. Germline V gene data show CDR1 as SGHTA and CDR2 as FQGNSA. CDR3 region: CASSLSEQRLGEQFF. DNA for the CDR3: TGTGCCAGCAGCCTTTCAGAACAGAGGCTCGGTGAGCAGTTCTTC. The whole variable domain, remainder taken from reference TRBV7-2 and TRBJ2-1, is GAGVSQSPSNKVTEKGKDVELRCDPISGHTALYWYRQSLGQGLEFLIYFQGNSAPDKSGLPSDRFSAERTGGSVSTLTIQRTQQEDSAVYLCASSLSEQRLGEQFFGPGTRLTVL.

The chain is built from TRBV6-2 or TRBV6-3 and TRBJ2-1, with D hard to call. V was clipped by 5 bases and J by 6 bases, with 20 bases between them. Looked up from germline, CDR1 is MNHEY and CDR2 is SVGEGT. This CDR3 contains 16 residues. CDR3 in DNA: TGTGCCAGCAGTCCACCCTCTACCGCCGGATTCAATGAGCAGTTCTTC. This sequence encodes CASSPPSTAGFNEQFF.

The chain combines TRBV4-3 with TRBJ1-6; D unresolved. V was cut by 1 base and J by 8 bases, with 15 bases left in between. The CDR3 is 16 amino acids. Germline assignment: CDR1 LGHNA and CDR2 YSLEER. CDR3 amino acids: CASSQGPRFQDSPLHF. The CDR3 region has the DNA TGCGCCAGCAGCCAAGGGCCCCGGTTCCAGGATTCACCCCTCCACTTT.

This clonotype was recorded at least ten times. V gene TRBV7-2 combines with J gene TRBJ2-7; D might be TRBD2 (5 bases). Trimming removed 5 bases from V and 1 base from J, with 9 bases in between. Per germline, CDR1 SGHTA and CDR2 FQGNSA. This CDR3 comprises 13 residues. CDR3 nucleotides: TGTGCCAGCAGCCGTTGGACTTCCTACGAGCAGTACTTC. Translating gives CASSRWTSYEQYF.

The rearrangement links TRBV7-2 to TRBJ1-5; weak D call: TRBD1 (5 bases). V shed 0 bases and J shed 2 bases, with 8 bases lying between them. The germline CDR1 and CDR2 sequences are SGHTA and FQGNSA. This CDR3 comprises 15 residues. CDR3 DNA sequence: TGTGCCAGCAGCTTAGCCAGGGATGGCAATCAGCCCCAGCATTTT. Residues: CASSLARDGNQPQHF.

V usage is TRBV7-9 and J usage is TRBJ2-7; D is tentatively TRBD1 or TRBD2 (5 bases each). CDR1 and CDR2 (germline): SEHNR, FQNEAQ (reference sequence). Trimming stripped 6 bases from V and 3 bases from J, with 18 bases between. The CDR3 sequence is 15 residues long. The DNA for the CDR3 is TGTGCCAGCAGTTCCCGGGACGTTGGGGACTACGAGCAGTACTTC. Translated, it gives CASSSRDVGDYEQYF.

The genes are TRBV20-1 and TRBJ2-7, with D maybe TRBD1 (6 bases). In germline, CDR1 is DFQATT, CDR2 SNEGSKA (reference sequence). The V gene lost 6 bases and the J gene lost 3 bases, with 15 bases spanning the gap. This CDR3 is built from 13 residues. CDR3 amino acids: CSAPNQGIYEQYF. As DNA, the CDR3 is TGCAGTGCCCCAAATCAGGGGATCTACGAGCAGTACTTC.

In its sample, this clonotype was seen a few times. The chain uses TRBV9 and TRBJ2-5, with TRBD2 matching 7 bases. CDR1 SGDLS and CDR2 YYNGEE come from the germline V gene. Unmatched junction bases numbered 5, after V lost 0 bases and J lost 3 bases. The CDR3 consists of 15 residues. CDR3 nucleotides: TGTGCCAGCAGCGTAGGCGGGACTACAAAAGAGACCCAGTACTTC. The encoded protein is CASSVGGTTKETQYF.

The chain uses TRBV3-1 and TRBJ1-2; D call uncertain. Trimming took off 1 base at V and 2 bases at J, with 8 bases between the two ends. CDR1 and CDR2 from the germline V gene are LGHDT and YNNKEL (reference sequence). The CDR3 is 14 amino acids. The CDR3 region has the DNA TGTGCCAGCAGCCAAGGCGAACGGAACTATGGCTACACCTTC. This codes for CASSQGERNYGYTF.

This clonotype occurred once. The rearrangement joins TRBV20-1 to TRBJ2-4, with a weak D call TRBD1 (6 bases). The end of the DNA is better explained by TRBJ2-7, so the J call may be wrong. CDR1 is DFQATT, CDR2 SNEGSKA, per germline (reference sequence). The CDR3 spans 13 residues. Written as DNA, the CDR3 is TGCAGTACGCGGACAGACAAGATCTACGAGCAGTACTTC. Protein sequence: CSTRTDKIYEQYF.

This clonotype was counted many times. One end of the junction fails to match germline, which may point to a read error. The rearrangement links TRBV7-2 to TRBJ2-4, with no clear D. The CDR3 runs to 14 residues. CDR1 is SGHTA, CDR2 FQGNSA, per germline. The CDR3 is CASSVALAKNIQYF. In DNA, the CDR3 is TGTGCCAGCAGCGTAGCCCTAGCCAAAAACATTCAGTACTTC.

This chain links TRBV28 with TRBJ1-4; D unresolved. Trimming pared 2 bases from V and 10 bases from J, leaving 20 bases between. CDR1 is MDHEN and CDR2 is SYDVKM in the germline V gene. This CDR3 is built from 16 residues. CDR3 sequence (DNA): TGTGCCAGCAGTTTAGGGAGTGGGCCGGGGATGAGAAAACTGTTTTTT. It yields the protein CASSLGSGPGMRKLFF.

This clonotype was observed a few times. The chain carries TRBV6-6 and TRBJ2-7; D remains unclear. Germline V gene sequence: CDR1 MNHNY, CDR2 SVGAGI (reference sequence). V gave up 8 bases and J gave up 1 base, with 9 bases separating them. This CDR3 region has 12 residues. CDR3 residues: CASGSDSYEQYF. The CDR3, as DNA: TGTGCCAGCGGTTCGGATTCCTACGAGCAGTACTTC.

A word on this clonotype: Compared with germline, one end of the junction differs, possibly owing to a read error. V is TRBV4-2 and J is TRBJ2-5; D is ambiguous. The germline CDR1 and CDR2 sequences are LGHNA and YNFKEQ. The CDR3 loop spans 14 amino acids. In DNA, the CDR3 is TGTGTCAGCAGCCAAGAGGATCTGGGGGAGACCCAGTACTTC. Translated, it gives CVSSQEDLGETQYF.

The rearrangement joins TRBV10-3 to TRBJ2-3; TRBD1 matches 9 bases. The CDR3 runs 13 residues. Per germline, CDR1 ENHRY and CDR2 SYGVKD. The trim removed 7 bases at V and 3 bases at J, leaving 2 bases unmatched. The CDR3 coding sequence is TGTGCCATCACCGGGACAGGGACAGATACGCAGTATTTT. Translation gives CAITGTGTDTQYF.

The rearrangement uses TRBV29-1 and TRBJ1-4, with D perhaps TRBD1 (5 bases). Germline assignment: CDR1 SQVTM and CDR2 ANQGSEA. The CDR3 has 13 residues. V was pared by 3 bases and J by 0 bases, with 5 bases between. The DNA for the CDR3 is TGCAGCGTTGAGACAGCAACTAATGAAAAACTGTTTTTT. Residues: CSVETATNEKLFF.

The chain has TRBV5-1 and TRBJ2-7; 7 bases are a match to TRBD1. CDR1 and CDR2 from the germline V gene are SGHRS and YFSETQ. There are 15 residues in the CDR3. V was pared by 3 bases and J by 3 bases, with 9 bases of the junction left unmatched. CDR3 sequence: CASSWGGQAFYEQYF. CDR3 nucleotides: TGCGCCAGCAGCTGGGGCGGACAGGCCTTCTACGAGCAGTACTTC.

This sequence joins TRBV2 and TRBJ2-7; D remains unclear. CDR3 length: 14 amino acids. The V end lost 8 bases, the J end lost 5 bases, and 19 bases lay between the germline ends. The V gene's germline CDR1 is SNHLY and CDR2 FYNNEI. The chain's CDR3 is CASGISGSGHEQYF. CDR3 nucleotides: TGTGCCAGCGGCATCAGTGGTTCGGGCCACGAGCAGTACTTC.

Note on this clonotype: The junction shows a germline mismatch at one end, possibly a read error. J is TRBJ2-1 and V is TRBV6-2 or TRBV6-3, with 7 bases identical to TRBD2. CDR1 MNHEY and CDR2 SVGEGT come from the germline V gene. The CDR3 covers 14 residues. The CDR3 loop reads CASSDSGSGREQFF. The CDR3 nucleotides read TGTGCCAGCAGTGACTCGGGTAGCGGGCGTGAGCAGTTCTTC.

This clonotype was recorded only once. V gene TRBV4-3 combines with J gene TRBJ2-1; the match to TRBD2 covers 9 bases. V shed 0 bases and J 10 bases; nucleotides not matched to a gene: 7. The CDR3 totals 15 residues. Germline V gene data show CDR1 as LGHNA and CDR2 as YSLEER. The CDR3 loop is CASSQEGGGAQEQFF. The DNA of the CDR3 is TGCGCCAGCAGCCAAGAGGGCGGGGGGGCCCAAGAGCAGTTCTTC.

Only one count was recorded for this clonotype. In DNA form, the CDR3 reads TGCAGCGTTGCGGGGGGAGGGTCCTACAATGAGCAGTTCTTC. Translating it yields CSVAGGGSYNEQFF. This chain links TRBV29-1 with TRBJ2-1, with 7 bases aligning to TRBD2. From germline, CDR1 is SQVTM and CDR2 ANQGSEA. V lost 4 bases and J lost 1; bases outside the gene matches: 4. This CDR3 region has 14 residues.